One and the same sample provided the 25 T cell receptor beta chains below, sequenced in a study of T-cell reconstitution after alpha-beta-depleted transplantation in children. This sample's TCRbeta library carried unique molecular identifier barcodes. MiXCR was run by TCRdb on the PCR reads, yielding one entry per CDR3 protein. The table has hundreds of thousands of distinct CDR3 sequences, 10% to 13% seen once. The starting material was PBMCs, obtained before TCRalphabeta/CD19-depleted stem cell transplant. The source is a child aged 2 to 10 with inherited bone marrow failure, due to receive a stem cell transplant.

This clonotype was counted ten times or more. The chain joins TRBV5-1 to TRBJ2-5; no firm D call. There are 14 residues in the CDR3. CDR1 is SGHRS and CDR2 is YFSETQ in the germline V gene. Trimming pared 3 bases from V and 5 bases from J, leaving 14 bases between. CDR3 residues: CASSWRITWETQYF. The CDR3 DNA reads TGCGCCAGCAGCTGGAGAATCACCTGGGAGACCCAGTACTTC.

The J gene is TRBJ2-1, the V gene TRBV18, with 10 bases lining up with TRBD2. CDR1 is KGHSH, CDR2 LQKENI, per germline. J gave up 5 bases and V 1 base, and 8 bases lay outside the gene matches. The CDR3 runs 17 residues. The CDR3: CASSPLLLAGSNNEQFF. CDR3 in DNA: TGTGCCAGCTCACCACTGCTACTAGCGGGATCCAACAATGAGCAGTTCTTC.

This clonotype was seen repeatedly, ten times or more. The chain employs TRBV4-1 and TRBJ2-1; 9 nucleotides match TRBD2. Germline assignment: CDR1 MGHRA and CDR2 YSYEKL. The junction had 7 bases not matched to a gene; V was cut back by 0 bases and J by 1 base. CDR3 length: 18 residues. CDR3 nucleotides: TGCGCCAGCAGCCAAGATCCCCTAGCGGGAATATCCTACAATGAGCAGTTCTTC. This codes for CASSQDPLAGISYNEQFF.

This clonotype was seen many times. The chain uses TRBV7-2 and TRBJ1-1; D is ambiguous. V shed 3 bases and J shed 5 bases, with 7 bases lying between them. Looked up from germline, CDR1 is SGHTA and CDR2 is FQGNSA. CDR3 length equals 12 residues. CDR3 nucleotide sequence: TGTGCCAGCAGCTTCCGTTGGACTGAAGCTTTCTTT. It is translated as CASSFRWTEAFF.

This clonotype has a count of ten or more. CDR3 in amino acids: CASSLVRERRETQYF. DNA for the CDR3: TGTGCCAGCAGCTTAGTCCGGGAGAGAAGAGAGACCCAGTACTTC. J is TRBJ2-5 and V is TRBV13, with TRBD2 as a possible D gene (6 bases). The CDR3 spans 15 residues. Germline V gene data show CDR1 as PRHDT and CDR2 as FYEKMQ (reference sequence). V dropped 1 base and J dropped 4 bases, with 13 bases sitting between them. The full variable domain, in which reference TRBV13 and TRBJ2-5 provide the parts outside the CDR3, is AAGVIQSPRHLIKEKRETATLKCYPIPRHDTVYWYQQGPGQDPQFLISFYEKMQSDKGSIPDRFSAQQFSDYHSELNMSSLELGDSALYFCASSLVRERRETQYFGPGTRLLVL.

As regards this clonotype: A read error is likely, as this CDR3 ends without the conserved phenylalanine or tryptophan. The chain recombines TRBV9 with TRBJ2-7, with D tentatively TRBD1 (5 bases). V dropped 0 bases and J dropped 1 base, with 8 bases sitting between them. Germline V CDR1 and CDR2: SGDLS, YYNGEE. This CDR3 contains 14 residues. CDR3 loop: CASSVGGRSYEQYL. CDR3 nucleotides: TGTGCCAGCAGCGTAGGGGGCAGATCCTACGAGCAGTACCTC.

This clonotype was detected ten times or more. The V and J genes are TRBV27 and TRBJ2-3; 14 bases align to TRBD2. The V and J ends lost 5 bases and 3 bases, in that order; junction bases with no gene match: 4. This CDR3 is built from 16 residues. Germline assignment: CDR1 MNHEY and CDR2 SMNVEV (reference sequence). In DNA, the CDR3 is TGTGCCAGCAGTCCTGGGACTAGCGGGAGTACAGATACGCAGTATTTT. Its translation: CASSPGTSGSTDTQYF.

This clonotype was seen ten or more times. This rearrangement joins TRBV28 to TRBJ1-3, with a weak D call TRBD1 (5 bases). CDR3 size: 14 residues. Germline-derived CDR1 and CDR2 are MDHEN and SYDVKM. The ends were cut back, 6 bases at V and 3 bases at J, with 12 bases in the middle. The CDR3 region is CASRPGLFGNTIYF. In DNA form, the CDR3 reads TGTGCCAGCAGACCGGGACTCTTTGGAAACACCATATATTTT.

This clonotype was picked up many times. The chain employs TRBV29-1 and TRBJ1-2; TRBD1 aligns across 12 bases. V was pared by 6 bases and J by 6 bases, with 5 bases of the junction left unmatched. The CDR3 has 13 amino acids. Germline V gene data show CDR1 as SQVTM and CDR2 as ANQGSEA. The CDR3 DNA reads TGCAGCGTAGCCGGGACAGGGGGCGATGGCTACACCTTC. Its protein product is CSVAGTGGDGYTF.

This clonotype was observed a handful of times. V usage is TRBV7-9 and J usage is TRBJ2-7; perhaps TRBD2 as D (5 bases). Germline CDR1 reads SEHNR; CDR2 reads FQNEAQ (reference sequence). Trimming removed 1 base at V and 4 bases at J, with 11 bases between. The CDR3 covers 14 residues. For the CDR3, the DNA is TGTGCCAGCAGCTTAGATTTACGGGATTACGAGCAGTACTTC. Encoded protein: CASSLDLRDYEQYF. Complete variable domain (other parts from reference TRBV7-9 and TRBJ2-7): DTGVSQNPRHKITKRGQNVTFRCDPISEHNRLYWYRQTLGQGPEFLTYFQNEAQLEKSRLLSDRFSAERPKGSFSTLEIQRTEQGDSAMYLCASSLDLRDYEQYFGPGTRLTVT.

Turning to this clonotype: Possible read error: a much larger clone is one base away. The chain couples TRBV2 to TRBJ1-1; no firm D call. V gave up 3 bases and J gave up 8 bases, with 13 bases separating them. The germline V gene encodes CDR1 SNHLY and CDR2 FYNNEI. The CDR3 has 13 amino acids. CDR3 protein: CASSDYRKTEAFF. The DNA of the CDR3 is TGTGCCAGCAGTGATTATCGGAAAACCGAAGCTTTCTTT.

The CDR3 sequence: CASSGGRGSYEQYF. The CDR3 DNA follows: TGTGCCAGCAGTGGCGGCAGGGGTTCCTACGAGCAGTACTTC. This chain links TRBV2 with TRBJ2-7, with D tentatively TRBD1 (6 bases). Per germline, CDR1 SNHLY and CDR2 FYNNEI. The CDR3 covers 14 residues. V lost 4 bases and J 1 base, leaving 11 bases between the germline ends. The variable domain in full, with the rest retrieved from reference TRBV2 and TRBJ2-7, is EPEVTQTPSHQVTQMGQEVILRCVPISNHLYFYWYRQILGQKVEFLVSFYNNEISEKSEIFDDQFSVERPDGSNFTLKIRSTKLEDSAMYFCASSGGRGSYEQYFGPGTRLTVT.

This clonotype has a count of ten or more. CDR3: CASRSAGELFF. CDR3 sequence (DNA): TGCGCCAGCAGAAGCGCCGGGGAGCTGTTTTTT. The chain uses TRBV5-1 and TRBJ2-2, with D uncertain. V lost 5 bases and J 6 bases, leaving 5 bases between the germline ends. The germline V gene has CDR1 SGHRS and CDR2 YFSETQ. The CDR3 is made up of 11 amino acids.

The sample holds many counts of this clonotype. The CDR3 region has the DNA TGCAGTGCTAACAGGGGGCGCGGTTACGAGCAGTACTTC. This encodes CSANRGRGYEQYF. The chain employs TRBV20-1 and TRBJ2-7, with TRBD1 matching over 9 bases. The CDR3 spans 13 residues. Germline CDR1 reads DFQATT; CDR2 reads SNEGSKA (reference sequence). V lost 4 bases and J lost 4; bases outside the gene matches: 5.

As to this clonotype: A much larger clone differs from this one at a single base, so this may be a read error. This rearrangement joins TRBV7-2 to TRBJ2-1; perhaps TRBD2 as D (5 bases). The germline V gene encodes CDR1 SGHTA and CDR2 FQGNSA. This CDR3 comprises 14 residues. V gave up 5 bases and J gave up 6 bases, with 14 bases separating them. The CDR3 DNA reads as TGTGCCAGCAGCCCTAGCCGTGCCCGCAATGAGCAGTTCTTC. Encoded protein: CASSPSRARNEQFF.

This clonotype was seen repeatedly, ten times or more. The J gene is TRBJ2-7, the V gene TRBV4-1; D is perhaps TRBD2 (6 bases). Trimming left V 4 bases short and J 3 bases short, with 16 bases between. The CDR3 consists of 15 residues. Germline V CDR1 and CDR2: MGHRA, YSYEKL. CDR3 sequence (DNA): TGCGCCAGCAGCCGAGGGGTAGCGGATCTCTACGAGCAGTACTTC. It encodes CASSRGVADLYEQYF.

This clonotype was detected many times. V usage is TRBV5-1 and J usage is TRBJ2-7; 12 bases are shared with TRBD2. Per the germline V gene, CDR1 is SGHRS and CDR2 is YFSETQ. With 2 bases clipped from V and 6 bases from J, the junction kept 6 bases outside the gene matches. This CDR3 region has 15 residues. The CDR3 is CASSLSGTSGPEQYF. The CDR3 DNA reads TGCGCCAGCAGCTTATCCGGGACTAGCGGGCCCGAGCAGTACTTC.

This clonotype occurred many times. This chain uses TRBV7-9 with TRBJ2-7; D remains ambiguous. Trimming removed 4 bases from V and 7 bases from J, with 14 bases in between. The CDR3 extends over 13 amino acids. Germline loops: CDR1 SEHNR, CDR2 FQNEAQ (reference sequence). The CDR3 region has the DNA TGTGCCAGCAGCTCCAGCTCAACTTCAGAGCAGTACTTC. Translation gives CASSSSSTSEQYF. Drawing the rest from reference TRBV7-9 and TRBJ2-7, the complete variable domain is DTGVSQNPRHKITKRGQNVTFRCDPISEHNRLYWYRQTLGQGPEFLTYFQNEAQLEKSRLLSDRFSAERPKGSFSTLEIQRTEQGDSAMYLCASSSSSTSEQYFGPGTRLTVT.

This sequence joins TRBV15 and TRBJ2-3; the D gene is possibly TRBD2 (6 bases). The germline gives CDR1 LNHNV, CDR2 YYDKDF (reference sequence). The length of the CDR3 is 18 residues. The germline V and J ends were trimmed by 2 bases and 0 bases, with 18 bases remaining between them. DNA for the CDR3: TGTGCCACCAGCAGAAGCGACATTGGGGGGACTAGCACAGATACGCAGTATTTT. Translation gives CATSRSDIGGTSTDTQYF.

This clonotype was observed many times. The rearrangement joins TRBV11-2 to TRBJ1-3, with 10 nucleotides matching TRBD1. The CDR3 spans 17 residues. Per the germline V gene, CDR1 is SGHAT and CDR2 is FQNNGV. Trimming cost V 0 bases and J 4 bases; bases outside gene matches: 6. The CDR3 DNA reads TGTGCCAGCAGCTTAGAGCCGGGACAGGGGTCCGGAAACACCATATATTTT. Translated: CASSLEPGQGSGNTIYF.

At least ten counts were recorded for this clonotype. The rearrangement uses TRBV4-3 and TRBJ1-2; D is unclear. V lost 0 bases and J lost 3, with 11 bases in between. The CDR3 is 15 amino acids. Germline CDR1 reads LGHNA; CDR2 reads YSLEER. This CDR3 reads CASSQDEIGDYGYTF. For the CDR3, the DNA is TGCGCCAGCAGCCAAGATGAAATCGGCGACTATGGCTACACCTTC.

This clonotype has a count of ten or more. This chain connects TRBV2 to TRBJ2-3; D possibly corresponds to TRBD1 (5 bases). The CDR3 runs to 16 residues. Germline-derived CDR1 and CDR2 are SNHLY and FYNNEI. V was trimmed by 0 bases and J by 0 bases, leaving 10 bases between them. CDR3 DNA sequence: TGTGCCAGCAGTGAAGCGGGTAGGGGTAGCACAGATACGCAGTATTTT. Amino acid sequence: CASSEAGRGSTDTQYF.

With regard to this clonotype: A read error may be the cause here, since a much bigger clone is one base away. The chain carries TRBV20-1 and TRBJ2-7; 9 nucleotides agree with TRBD2. CDR1 DFQATT and CDR2 SNEGSKA come from the germline V gene (reference sequence). Germline trimming cut 3 bases from V and 3 bases from J; bases unmatched to any gene: 12. The CDR3 loop spans 16 amino acids. This CDR3 reads CSASRLAGPGIYEQYF. In DNA, the CDR3 is TGCAGTGCTAGTCGGCTAGCGGGACCTGGTATCTACGAGCAGTACTTC.

In its sample, this clonotype was seen many times. The chain joins TRBV5-1 to TRBJ2-3; 8 bases are shared with TRBD1. The CDR3 consists of 13 residues. Trimming cost V 8 bases and J 2 bases; bases outside gene matches: 4. CDR1 SGHRS and CDR2 YFSETQ come from the germline V gene. The CDR3 nucleotides are TGCGCCAGGAGGGACAGGCCCACAGATACGCAGTATTTT. It yields the protein CARRDRPTDTQYF.

This clonotype came up many times. This chain connects TRBV6-1 to TRBJ1-1; TRBD1 is a possible D gene (6 bases). The CDR3 contains 14 residues. V was cut by 5 bases and J by 1 base, with 11 bases left in between. Per the germline V gene, CDR1 is MNHNS and CDR2 is SASEGT. Here the CDR3 reads CASSQKTGNTEAFF. The CDR3 nucleotides read TGTGCCAGCAGTCAAAAGACAGGGAACACTGAAGCTTTCTTT.